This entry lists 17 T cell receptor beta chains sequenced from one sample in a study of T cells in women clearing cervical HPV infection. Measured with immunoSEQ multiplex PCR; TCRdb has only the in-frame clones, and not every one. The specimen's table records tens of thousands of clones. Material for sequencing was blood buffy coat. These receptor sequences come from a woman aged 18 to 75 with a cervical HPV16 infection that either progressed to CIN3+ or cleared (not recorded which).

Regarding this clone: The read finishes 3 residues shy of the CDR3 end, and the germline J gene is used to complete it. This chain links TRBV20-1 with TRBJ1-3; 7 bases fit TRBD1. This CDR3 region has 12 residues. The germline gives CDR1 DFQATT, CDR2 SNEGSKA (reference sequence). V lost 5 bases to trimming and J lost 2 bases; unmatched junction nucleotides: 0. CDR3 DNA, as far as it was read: TGCAGTGCTGGGACAGCTGGAAACACC. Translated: CSAGTAGNT. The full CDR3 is CSAGTAGNTIYF.

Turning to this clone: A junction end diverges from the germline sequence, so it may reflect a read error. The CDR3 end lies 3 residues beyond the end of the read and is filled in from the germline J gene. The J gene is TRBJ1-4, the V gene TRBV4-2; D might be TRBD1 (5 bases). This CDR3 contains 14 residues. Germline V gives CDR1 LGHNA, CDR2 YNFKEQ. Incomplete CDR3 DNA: TGCGCCAGCAGCACAGGCGCAACTAATGAAAAA. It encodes CASSTGATNEK. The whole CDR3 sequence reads CASSTGATNEKLFF.

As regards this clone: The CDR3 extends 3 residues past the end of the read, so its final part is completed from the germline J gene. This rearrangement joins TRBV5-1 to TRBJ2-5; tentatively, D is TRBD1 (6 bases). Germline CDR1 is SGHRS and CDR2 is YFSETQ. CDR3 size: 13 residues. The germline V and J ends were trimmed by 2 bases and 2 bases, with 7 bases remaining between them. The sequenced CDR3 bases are TGCGCCAGCAGCTTTACAGGGCAAGAGACC. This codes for CASSFTGQET. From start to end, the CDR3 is CASSFTGQETQYF.

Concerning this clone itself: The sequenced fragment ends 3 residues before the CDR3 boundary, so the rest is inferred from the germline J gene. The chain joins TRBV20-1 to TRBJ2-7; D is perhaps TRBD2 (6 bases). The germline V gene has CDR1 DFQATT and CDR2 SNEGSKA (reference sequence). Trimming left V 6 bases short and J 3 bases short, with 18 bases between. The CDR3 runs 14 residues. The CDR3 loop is CSAPGGAVNYEQYF. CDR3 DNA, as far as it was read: TGCAGTGCCCCCGGGGGAGCGGTAAACTACGAG.

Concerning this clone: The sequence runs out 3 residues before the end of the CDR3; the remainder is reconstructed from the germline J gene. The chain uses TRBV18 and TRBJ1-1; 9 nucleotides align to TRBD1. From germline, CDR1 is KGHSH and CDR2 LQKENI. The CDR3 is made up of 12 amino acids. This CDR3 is CASSLPGQGAFF. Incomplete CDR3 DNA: TGTGCCAGCTCACTACCGGGACAGGGA.

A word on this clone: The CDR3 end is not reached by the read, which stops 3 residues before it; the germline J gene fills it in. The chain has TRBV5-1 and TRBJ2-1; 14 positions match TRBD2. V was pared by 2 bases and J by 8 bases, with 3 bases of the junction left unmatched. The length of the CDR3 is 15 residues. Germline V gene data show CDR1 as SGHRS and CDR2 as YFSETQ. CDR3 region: CASSFGTSGSYEQFF. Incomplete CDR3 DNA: TGCGCCAGCAGCTTCGGGACTAGCGGGAGTTATGAG.

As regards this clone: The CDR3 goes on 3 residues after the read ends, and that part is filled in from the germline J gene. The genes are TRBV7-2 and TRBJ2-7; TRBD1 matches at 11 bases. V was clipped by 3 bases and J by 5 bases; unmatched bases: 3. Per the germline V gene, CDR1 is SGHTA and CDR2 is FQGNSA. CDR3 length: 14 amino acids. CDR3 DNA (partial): TGTGCCAGCAGCTTGGACAGGGGGCTCAACGAG. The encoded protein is CASSLDRGLNE. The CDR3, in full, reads CASSLDRGLNEQYF.

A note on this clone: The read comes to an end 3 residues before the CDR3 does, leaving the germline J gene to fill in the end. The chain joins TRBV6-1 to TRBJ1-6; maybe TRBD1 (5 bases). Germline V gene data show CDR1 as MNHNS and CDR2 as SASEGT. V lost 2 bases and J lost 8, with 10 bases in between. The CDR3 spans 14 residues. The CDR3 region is CASSERVRDSPLHF. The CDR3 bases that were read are TGTGCCAGCAGTGAAAGGGTCAGGGATTCACCC.

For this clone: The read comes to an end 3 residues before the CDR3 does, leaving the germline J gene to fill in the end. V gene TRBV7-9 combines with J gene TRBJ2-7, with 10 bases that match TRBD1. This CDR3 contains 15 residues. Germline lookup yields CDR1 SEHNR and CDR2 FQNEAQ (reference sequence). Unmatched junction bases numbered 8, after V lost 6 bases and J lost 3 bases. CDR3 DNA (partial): TGTGCCAGCAGAGGACCGGGACAGGGGCACTACGAG. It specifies CASRGPGQGHYE. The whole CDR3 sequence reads CASRGPGQGHYEQYF.

The CDR3 protein is CASSVSRGDTQYF. The covered CDR3 bases are TGTGCCAGCAGCGTAAGTCGGGGGGATACG. The rearrangement links TRBV9 to TRBJ2-3; D possibly corresponds to TRBD2 (6 bases). The observed sequence ends 3 residues before the CDR3 terminus, with the missing tail filled in from the germline J gene. V dropped 1 base and J dropped 6 bases, with 9 bases sitting between them. This CDR3 spans 13 amino acids. The germline V gene encodes CDR1 SGDLS and CDR2 YYNGEE. The variable domain in full, completed from reference TRBV9 and TRBJ2-3, reads DSGVTQTPKHLITATGQRVTLRCSPRSGDLSVYWYQQSLDQGLQFLIQYYNGEERAKGNILERFSAQQFPDLHSELNLSSLELGDSALYFCASSVSRGDTQYFGPGTRLTVL.

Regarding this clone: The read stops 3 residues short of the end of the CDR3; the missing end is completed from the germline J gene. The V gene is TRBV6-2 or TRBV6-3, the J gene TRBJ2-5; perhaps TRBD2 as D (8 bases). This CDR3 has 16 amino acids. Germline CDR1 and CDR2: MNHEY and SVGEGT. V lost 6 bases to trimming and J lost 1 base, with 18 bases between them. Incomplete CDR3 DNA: TGTGCCAGCAGCCCGGGACGGGAGGGGGCCCAAGAGACC. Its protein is CASSPGREGAQET. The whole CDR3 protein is CASSPGREGAQETQYF.

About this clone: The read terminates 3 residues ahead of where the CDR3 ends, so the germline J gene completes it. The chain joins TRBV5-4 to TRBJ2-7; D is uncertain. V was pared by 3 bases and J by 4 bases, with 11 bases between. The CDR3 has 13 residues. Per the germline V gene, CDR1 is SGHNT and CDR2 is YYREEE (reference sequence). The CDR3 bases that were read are TGTGCCAGCAGCTCTCTCGGGTGGTACGAG. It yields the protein CASSSLGWYE. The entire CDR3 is CASSSLGWYEQYF.

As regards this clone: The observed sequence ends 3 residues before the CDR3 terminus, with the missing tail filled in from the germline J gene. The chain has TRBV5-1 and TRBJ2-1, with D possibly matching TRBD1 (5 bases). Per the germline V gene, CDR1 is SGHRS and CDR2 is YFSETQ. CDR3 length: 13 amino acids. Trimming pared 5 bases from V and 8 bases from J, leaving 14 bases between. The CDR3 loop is CASSRIQGHEQFF. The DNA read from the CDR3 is TGCGCCAGCAGTCGGATCCAGGGCCATGAG.

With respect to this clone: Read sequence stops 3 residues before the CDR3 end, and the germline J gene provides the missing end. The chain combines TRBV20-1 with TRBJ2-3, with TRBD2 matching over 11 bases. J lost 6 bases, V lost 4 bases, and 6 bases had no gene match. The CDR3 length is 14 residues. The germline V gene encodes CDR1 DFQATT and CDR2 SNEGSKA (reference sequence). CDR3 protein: CSAKRTSGSDTQYF. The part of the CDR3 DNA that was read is TGCAGTGCTAAGCGGACTAGCGGGTCCGATACG.

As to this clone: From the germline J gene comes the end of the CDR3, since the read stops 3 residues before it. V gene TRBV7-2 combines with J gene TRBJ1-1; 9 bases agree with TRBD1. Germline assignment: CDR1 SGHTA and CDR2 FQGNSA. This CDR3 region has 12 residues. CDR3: CASSLDRGAAFF. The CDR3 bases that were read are TGTGCCAGCAGCTTGGACAGGGGAGCA.

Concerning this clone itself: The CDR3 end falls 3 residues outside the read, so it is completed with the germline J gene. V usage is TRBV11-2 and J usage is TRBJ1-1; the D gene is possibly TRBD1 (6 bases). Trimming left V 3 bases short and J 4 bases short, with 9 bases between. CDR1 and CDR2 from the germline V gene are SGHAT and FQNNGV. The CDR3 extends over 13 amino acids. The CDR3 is CASSLTGATEAFF. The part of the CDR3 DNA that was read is TGTGCCAGCAGCTTGACAGGAGCCACTGAA.

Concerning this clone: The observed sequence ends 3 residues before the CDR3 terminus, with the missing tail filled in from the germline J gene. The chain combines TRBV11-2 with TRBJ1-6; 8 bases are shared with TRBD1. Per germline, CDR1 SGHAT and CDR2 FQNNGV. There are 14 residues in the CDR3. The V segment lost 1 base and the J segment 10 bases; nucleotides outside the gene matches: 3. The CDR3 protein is CASSLGTGKSPLHF. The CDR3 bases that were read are TGTGCCAGCAGCTTAGGGACAGGGAAGTCACCC.